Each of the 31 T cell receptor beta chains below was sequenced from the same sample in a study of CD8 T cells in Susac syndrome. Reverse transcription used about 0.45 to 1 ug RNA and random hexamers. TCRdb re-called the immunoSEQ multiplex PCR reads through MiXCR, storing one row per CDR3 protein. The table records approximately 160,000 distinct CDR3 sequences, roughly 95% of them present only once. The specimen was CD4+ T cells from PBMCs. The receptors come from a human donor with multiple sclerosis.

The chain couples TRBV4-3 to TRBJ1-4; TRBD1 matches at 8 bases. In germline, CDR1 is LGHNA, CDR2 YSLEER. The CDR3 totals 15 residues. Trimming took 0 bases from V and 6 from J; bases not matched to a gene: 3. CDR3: CASSQDEQGDEKLFF. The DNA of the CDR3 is TGCGCCAGCAGCCAAGATGAACAGGGGGATGAAAAACTGTTTTTT.

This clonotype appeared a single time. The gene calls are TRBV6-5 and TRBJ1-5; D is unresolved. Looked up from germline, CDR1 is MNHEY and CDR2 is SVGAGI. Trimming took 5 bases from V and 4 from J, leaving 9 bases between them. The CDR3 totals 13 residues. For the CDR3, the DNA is TGTGCCAGCAGTCTCGGCCCGAATCAGCCCCAGCATTTT. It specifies CASSLGPNQPQHF.

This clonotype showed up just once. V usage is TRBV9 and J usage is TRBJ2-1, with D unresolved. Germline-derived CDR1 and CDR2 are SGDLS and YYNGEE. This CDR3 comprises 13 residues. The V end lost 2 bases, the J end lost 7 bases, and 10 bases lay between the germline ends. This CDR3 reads CASSVDPANEQFF. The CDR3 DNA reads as TGTGCCAGCAGCGTGGATCCGGCGAATGAGCAGTTCTTC. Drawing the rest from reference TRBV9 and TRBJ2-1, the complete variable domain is DSGVTQTPKHLITATGQRVTLRCSPRSGDLSVYWYQQSLDQGLQFLIQYYNGEERAKGNILERFSAQQFPDLHSELNLSSLELGDSALYFCASSVDPANEQFFGPGTRLTVL.

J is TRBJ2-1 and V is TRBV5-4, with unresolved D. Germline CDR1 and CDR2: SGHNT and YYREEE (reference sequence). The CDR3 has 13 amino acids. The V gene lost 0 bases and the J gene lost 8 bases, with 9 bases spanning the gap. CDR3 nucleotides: TGTGCCAGCAGCTTGGTAAGCGAAGATGAGCAGTTCTTC. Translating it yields CASSLVSEDEQFF.

The CDR3 nucleotides are TGTGCCAGCAGTCAGTTAGGACAGCCACCCTACTTC. This translates into CASSQLGQPPYF. The chain carries TRBV14 and TRBJ2-7, with a weak D call TRBD1 (6 bases). Germline CDR1 reads SGHDN; CDR2 reads FVKESK. CDR3 length: 12 amino acids. V lost 6 bases and J 13 bases, leaving 19 bases between the germline ends.

This CDR3 is CSARDPREVETQYF. CDR3 sequence (DNA): TGCAGTGCTAGAGATCCGAGGGAGGTGGAGACCCAGTACTTC. The chain links TRBV20-1 to TRBJ2-5; perhaps TRBD2 as D (6 bases). This CDR3 is built from 14 residues. Trimming shortened V by 0 bases and J by 5 bases, and 13 bases separated the two germline ends. Germline V CDR1 and CDR2: DFQATT, SNEGSKA (reference sequence).

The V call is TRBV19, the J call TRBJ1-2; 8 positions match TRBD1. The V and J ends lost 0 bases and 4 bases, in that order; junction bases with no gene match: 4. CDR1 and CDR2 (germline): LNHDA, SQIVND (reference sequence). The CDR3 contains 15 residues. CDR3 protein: CASSIEGTGVYGYTF. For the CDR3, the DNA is TGTGCCAGTAGTATAGAAGGGACAGGAGTCTATGGCTACACCTTC. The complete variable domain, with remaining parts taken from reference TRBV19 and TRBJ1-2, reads DGGITQSPKYLFRKEGQNVTLSCEQNLNHDAMYWYRQDPGQGLRLIYYSQIVNDFQKGDIAEGYSVSREKKESFPLTVTSAQKNPTAFYLCASSIEGTGVYGYTFGSGTRLTVV.

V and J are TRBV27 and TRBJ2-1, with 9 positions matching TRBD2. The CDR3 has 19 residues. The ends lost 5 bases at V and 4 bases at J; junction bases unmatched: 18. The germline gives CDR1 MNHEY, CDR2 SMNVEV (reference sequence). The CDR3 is CASSLGRRGGGREYNEQFF. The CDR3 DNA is TGTGCCAGCAGTCTAGGCCGCAGGGGAGGCGGGAGGGAGTACAATGAGCAGTTCTTC.

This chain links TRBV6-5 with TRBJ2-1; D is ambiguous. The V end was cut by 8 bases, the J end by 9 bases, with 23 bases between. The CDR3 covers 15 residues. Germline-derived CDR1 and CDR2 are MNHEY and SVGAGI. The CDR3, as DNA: TGTGCCAGCGGCAGTGGGGTCGGTCGTAGGTTTGAGCAGTTCTTC. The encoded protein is CASGSGVGRRFEQFF.

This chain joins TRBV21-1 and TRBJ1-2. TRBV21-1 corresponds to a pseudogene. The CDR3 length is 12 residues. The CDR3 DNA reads TGTGCCAGCAACCGGGACTTTTATGGCTACACCTTC. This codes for CASNRDFYGYTF.

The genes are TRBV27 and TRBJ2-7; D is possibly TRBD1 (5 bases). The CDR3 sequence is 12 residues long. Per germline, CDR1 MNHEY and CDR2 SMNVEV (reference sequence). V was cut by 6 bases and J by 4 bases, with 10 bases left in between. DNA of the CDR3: TGTGCCAGCAGGCAGGGTGGGTACGAGCAGTACTTC. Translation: CASRQGGYEQYF.

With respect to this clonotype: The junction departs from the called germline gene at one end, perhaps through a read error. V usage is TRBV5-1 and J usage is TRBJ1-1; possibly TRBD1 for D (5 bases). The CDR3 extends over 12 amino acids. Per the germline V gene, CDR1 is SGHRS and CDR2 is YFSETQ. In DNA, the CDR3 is TGTGCCAGCAGCCAGGGGAACACTGAAGCTTTCTTT. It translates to CASSQGNTEAFF.

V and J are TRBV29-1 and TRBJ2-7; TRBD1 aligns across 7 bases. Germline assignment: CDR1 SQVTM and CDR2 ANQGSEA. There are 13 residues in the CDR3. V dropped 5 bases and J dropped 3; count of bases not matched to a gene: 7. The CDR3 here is CSVRKQGNYEQYF. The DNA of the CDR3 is TGCAGCGTTCGTAAACAGGGGAACTACGAGCAGTACTTC.

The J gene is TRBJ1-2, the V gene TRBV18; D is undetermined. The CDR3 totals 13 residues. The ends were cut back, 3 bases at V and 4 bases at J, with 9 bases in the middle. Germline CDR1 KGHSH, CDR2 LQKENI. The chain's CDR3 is CASSPEAGYGYTF. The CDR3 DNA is TGTGCCAGCTCACCGGAGGCAGGCTATGGCTACACCTTC.

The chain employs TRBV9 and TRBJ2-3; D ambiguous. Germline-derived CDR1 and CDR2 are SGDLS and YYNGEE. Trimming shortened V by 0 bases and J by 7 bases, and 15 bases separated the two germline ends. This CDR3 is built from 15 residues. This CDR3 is CASSVEGTIGYTQYF. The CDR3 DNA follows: TGTGCCAGCAGCGTAGAGGGAACTATAGGGTATACGCAGTATTTT. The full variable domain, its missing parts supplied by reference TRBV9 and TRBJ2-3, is DSGVTQTPKHLITATGQRVTLRCSPRSGDLSVYWYQQSLDQGLQFLIQYYNGEERAKGNILERFSAQQFPDLHSELNLSSLELGDSALYFCASSVEGTIGYTQYFGPGTRLTVL.

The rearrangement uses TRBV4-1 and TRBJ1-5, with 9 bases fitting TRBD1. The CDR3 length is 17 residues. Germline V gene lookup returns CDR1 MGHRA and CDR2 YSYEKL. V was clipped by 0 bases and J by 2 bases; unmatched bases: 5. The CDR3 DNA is TGCGCCAGCAGCCAAGATGGGACAGGGTTCGGCAATCAGCCCCAGCATTTT. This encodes CASSQDGTGFGNQPQHF.

CDR3 residues: CASSSGGVGANVLTF. The CDR3 DNA is TGTGCCAGCAGCTCAGGAGGCGTGGGGGCCAACGTCCTGACTTTC. V and J are TRBV7-2 and TRBJ2-6, with D maybe TRBD2 (5 bases). The CDR3 has 15 residues. Trimming cost V 4 bases and J 4 bases, with 11 bases left between them. Germline V CDR1 and CDR2: SGHTA, FQGNSA.

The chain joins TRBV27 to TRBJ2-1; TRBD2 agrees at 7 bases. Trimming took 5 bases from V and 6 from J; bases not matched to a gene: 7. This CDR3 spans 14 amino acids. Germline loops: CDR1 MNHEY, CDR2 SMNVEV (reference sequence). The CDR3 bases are TGTGCCAGCAGTAGGCCGGGGGGAGCCAATGAGCAGTTCTTC. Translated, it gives CASSRPGGANEQFF.

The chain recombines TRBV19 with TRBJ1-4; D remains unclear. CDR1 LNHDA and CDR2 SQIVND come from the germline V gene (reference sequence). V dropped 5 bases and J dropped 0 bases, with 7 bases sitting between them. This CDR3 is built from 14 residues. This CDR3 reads CASSFSATNEKLFF. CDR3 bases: TGTGCCAGTAGTTTCAGTGCAACTAATGAAAAACTGTTTTTT.

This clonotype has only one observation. CDR3 DNA: TGTGCCAGCAGTTTATCCCCCTGGGAAAAACTGTTTTTT. Encoded protein: CASSLSPWEKLFF. V usage is TRBV28 and J usage is TRBJ1-4; D call uncertain. V lost 1 base to trimming and J lost 8 bases, with 8 bases between them. The CDR3 has 13 amino acids. The germline gives CDR1 MDHEN, CDR2 SYDVKM.

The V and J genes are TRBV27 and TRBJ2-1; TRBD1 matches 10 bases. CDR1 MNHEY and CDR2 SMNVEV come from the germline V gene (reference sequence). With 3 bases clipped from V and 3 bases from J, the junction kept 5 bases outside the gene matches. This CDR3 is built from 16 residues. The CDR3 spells CASSFDRGRGYNEQFF. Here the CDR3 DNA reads TGTGCCAGCAGTTTCGACAGGGGGCGCGGCTACAATGAGCAGTTCTTC.

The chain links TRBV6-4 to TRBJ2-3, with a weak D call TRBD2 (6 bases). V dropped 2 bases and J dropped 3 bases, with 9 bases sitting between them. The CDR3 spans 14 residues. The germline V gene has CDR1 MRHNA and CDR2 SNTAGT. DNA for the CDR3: TGTGCCAGCAGTGACGAGGGACTTACAGATACGCAGTATTTT. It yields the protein CASSDEGLTDTQYF.

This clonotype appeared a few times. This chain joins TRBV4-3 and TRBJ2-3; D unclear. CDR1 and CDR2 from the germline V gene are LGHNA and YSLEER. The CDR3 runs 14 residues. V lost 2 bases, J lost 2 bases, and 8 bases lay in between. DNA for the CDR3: TGCGCCAGCAGCCAACGCCCGAACACAGATACGCAGTATTTT. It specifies CASSQRPNTDTQYF.

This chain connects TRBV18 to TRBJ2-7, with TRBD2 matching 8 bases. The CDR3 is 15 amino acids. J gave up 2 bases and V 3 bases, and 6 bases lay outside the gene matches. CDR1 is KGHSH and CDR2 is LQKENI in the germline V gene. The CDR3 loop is CASSPQGLDAYEQYF. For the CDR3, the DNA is TGTGCCAGCTCACCTCAGGGACTAGATGCCTACGAGCAGTACTTC. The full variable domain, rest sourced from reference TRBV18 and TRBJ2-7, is NAGVMQNPRHLVRRRGQEARLRCSPMKGHSHVYWYRQLPEEGLKFMVYLQKENIIDESGMPKERFSAEFPKEGPSILRIQQVVRGDSAAYFCASSPQGLDAYEQYFGPGTRLTVT.

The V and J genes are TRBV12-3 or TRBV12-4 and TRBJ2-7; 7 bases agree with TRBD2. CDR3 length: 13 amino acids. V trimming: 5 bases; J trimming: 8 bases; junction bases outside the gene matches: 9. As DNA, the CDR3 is TGTGCCAGCAGTGGGAGGGACGGAGGAAAGCAGTACTTC. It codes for CASSGRDGGKQYF.

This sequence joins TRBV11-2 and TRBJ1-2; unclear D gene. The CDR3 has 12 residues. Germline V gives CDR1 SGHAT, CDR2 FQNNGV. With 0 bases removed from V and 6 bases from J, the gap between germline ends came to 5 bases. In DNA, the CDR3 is TGTGCCAGCAGCTTAGAGGGTAATGGCTACACCTTC. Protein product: CASSLEGNGYTF.

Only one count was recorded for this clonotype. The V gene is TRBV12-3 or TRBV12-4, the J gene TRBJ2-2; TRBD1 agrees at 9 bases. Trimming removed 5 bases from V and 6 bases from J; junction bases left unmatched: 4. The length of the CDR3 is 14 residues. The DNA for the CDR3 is TGTGCCAGCAGTCCGCGGACAGGGGCCGGGGAGCTGTTTTTT. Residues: CASSPRTGAGELFF.

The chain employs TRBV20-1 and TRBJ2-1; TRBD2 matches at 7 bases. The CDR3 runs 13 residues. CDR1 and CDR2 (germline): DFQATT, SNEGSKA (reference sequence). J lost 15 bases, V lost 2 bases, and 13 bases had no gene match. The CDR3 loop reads CSARWGVAGDRFF. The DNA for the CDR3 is TGCAGTGCTAGATGGGGTGTGGCGGGAGATCGGTTCTTC.

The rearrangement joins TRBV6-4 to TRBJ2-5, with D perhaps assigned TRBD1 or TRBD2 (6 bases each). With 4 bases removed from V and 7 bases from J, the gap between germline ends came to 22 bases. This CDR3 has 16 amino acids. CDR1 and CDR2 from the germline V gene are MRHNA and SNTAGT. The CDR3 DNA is TGTGCCAGCAGTGGAGGGGGGCCGAACGGGAAGGGGACCCAGTACTTC. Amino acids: CASSGGGPNGKGTQYF.

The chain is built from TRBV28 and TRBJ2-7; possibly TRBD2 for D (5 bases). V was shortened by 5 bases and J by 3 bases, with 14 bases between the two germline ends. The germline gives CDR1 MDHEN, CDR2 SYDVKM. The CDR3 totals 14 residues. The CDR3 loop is CASSIRTYSYEQYF. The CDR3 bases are TGTGCCAGCAGTATTCGGACTTACAGCTACGAGCAGTACTTC. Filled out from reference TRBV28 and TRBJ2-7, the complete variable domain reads DVKVTQSSRYLVKRTGEKVFLECVQDMDHENMFWYRQDPGLGLRLIYFSYDVKMKEKGDIPEGYSVSREKKERFSLILESASTNQTSMYLCASSIRTYSYEQYFGPGTRLTVT.

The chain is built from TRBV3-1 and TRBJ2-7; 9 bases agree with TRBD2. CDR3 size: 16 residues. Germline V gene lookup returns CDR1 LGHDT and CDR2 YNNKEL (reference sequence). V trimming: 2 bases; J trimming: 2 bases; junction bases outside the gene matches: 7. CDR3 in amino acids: CASSQSSGTGTYEQYF. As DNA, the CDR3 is TGTGCCAGCAGCCAATCTAGCGGGACCGGAACCTACGAGCAGTACTTC.